The rows below give T cell receptor beta chains drawn from one sample of a study of cytomegalovirus exposure and HLA in healthy donors. Using immunoSEQ multiplex PCR, the repertoire was profiled, and TCRdb retains in-frame clones only, with some absent. In the table there are some 200,000 clones, 70% of which are singletons. The sample taken for sequencing was PBMCs. These receptors were taken from a man aged 35-49 years in good health and CMV-seropositive. Each CDR3 is given with its conserved first and last residue. The D gene is left open where the match is weak. Size is omitted from some rows. Given values are once, few, many or a class for expanded clones.

V,size,D,J,DNA,CDR3
TRBV10-3,NA,TRBD1,TRBJ1-6,TGTGCCACCGGGGACAGGGTGATCGCCTATAATTCACCCCTCCACTTT,CATGDRVIAYNSPLHF
TRBV2,NA,NA,TRBJ2-2,TGTGCCTCACAAGGGGAAAACACCGGGGAGCTGTTTTTT,CASQGENTGELFF
TRBV9,once,NA,TRBJ1-2,TGTGCCAGCAGTGACAGTTGGGATAACTATGGCTACACCTTC,CASSDSWDNYGYTF
TRBV7-8,few,NA,TRBJ2-7,TGTGCCAGCAGCTTAACTAGGTACGAGCAGTACTTC,CASSLTRYEQYF
TRBV2,NA,TRBD1,TRBJ2-5,TGTGCCAGCAGTCCTCCGGGACAGGTTCCCCCCGGGTACTTC,CASSPPGQVPPGYF
TRBV5-4,NA,TRBD2,TRBJ2-1,TGTGCCAGCAGCTTGGTGGTAGCGGGGGTGGATGAGCAGTTCTTC,CASSLVVAGVDEQFF
TRBV27,NA,NA,TRBJ1-5,TGTGCCAGTGGGGGAGGGGGTAGCAATCAGCCCCAGCATTTT,CASGGGGSNQPQHF
TRBV7-8,NA,TRBD2,TRBJ2-3,TGTGCCAGCAGCCCACGACTAGCGGGGGCCCAATGGGGAGATACGCAGTATTTT,CASSPRLAGAQWGDTQYF
TRBV7-9,NA,NA,TRBJ1-2,TGTGCCAGCAGCTTAGCACAGATGACACACTATGGCTACACCTTC,CASSLAQMTHYGYTF
TRBV19,NA,TRBD1,TRBJ1-4,TGTGCCAGTACCCAGACAGGGGTTAATGAAAAACTGTTTTTT,CASTQTGVNEKLFF
TRBV5-1,NA,TRBD1,TRBJ2-3,TGCGCCAGCAGGTGGACAGGGAGAGGGGATACGCAGTATTTT,CASRWTGRGDTQYF
TRBV5-1,NA,NA,TRBJ2-7,TGCGCCAGCAGCATCGGGACATCTGAAAGCGAGTACTTC,CASSIGTSESEYF